The source of this T cell receptor (beta chain) is a study of T-cell memory formation after mild COVID-19. This clonotype was counted a few times. The antigen is not known. Amplification by 5'RACE using constant-segment primers produced TCR alpha and TCR beta cDNA libraries that carried sample barcodes and UMIs. TCRdb fed the 5' RACE reads into MiXCR, producing one record per CDR3 protein. This sample has about 610,000 distinct CDR3 sequences, with roughly 17% found just once. There are 11 residues in the CDR3. CDR1 and CDR2 (germline): LGHDT, YNNKEL (reference sequence). V lost 7 bases to trimming and J lost 7 bases; unmatched junction nucleotides: 1. The study's findings and limits: The study found balanced CD4/CD8 in clones contracting day 15 to 85 and a CD4+ lean in later expanders. Pre-infection memory harbored some responding clones, suggesting cross-reactive memory joined.

The sequence came from an adult woman who had mild COVID-19 (a few samples of this study predate the infection). Cell type and time point are not known. The chain has TRBV3-1 and TRBJ2-1; 7 nucleotides match TRBD1. Specimen: PBMCs or a T cell subset sorted from them (not recorded which). The CDR3 here is CASKGANEQFF. CDR3 nucleotide sequence: TGTGCCAGCAAGGGGGCAAATGAGCAGTTCTTC.